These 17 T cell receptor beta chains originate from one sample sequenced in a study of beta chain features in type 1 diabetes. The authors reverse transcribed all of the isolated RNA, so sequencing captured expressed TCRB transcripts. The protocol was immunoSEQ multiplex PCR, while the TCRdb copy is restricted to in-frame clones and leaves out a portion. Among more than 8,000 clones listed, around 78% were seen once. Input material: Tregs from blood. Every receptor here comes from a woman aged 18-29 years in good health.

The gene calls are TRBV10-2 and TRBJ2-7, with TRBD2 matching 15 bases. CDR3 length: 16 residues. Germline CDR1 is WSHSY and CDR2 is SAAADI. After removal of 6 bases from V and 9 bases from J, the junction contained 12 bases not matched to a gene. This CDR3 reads CASSPGTSGRFGGQYF. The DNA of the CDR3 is TGCGCCAGCAGCCCCGGGACTAGCGGGAGGTTCGGAGGGCAGTACTTC.

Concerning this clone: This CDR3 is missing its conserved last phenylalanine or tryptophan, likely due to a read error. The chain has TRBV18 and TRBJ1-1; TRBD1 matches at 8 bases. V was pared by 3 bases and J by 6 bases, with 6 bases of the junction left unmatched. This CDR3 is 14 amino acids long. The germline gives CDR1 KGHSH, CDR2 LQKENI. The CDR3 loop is CASSPTGTGAEAFL. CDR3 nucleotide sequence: TGTGCCAGCTCACCTACCGGGACAGGAGCTGAAGCTTTCCTT.

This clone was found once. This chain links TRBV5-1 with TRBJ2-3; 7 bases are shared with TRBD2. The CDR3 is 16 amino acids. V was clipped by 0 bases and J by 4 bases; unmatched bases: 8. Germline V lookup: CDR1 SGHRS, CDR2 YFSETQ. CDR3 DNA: TGCGCCAGCAGCTTGGGTGGGACTATTTCCGCAGATACGCAGTATTTT. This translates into CASSLGGTISADTQYF.

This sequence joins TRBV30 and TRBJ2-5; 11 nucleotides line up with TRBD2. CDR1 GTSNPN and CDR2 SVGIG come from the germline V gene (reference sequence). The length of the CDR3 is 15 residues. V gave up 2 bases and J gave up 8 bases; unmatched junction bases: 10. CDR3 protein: CAWSTLAGGPQTQYF. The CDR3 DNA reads TGTGCCTGGAGTACCCTAGCGGGAGGACCCCAAACCCAGTACTTC.

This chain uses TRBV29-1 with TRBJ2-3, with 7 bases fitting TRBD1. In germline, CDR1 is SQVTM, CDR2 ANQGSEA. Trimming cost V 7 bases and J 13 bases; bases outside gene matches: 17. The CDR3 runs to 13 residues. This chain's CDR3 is CSAILDRVRSEYF. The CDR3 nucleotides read TGCAGCGCGATACTTGACAGGGTCAGGAGTGAGTATTTT.

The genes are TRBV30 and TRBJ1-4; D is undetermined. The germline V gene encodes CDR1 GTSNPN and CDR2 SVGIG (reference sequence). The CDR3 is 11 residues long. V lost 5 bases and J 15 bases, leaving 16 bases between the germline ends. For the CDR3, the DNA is TGTGCCTGGGGACTTTCCGGGTTATTGTTTTTT. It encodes CAWGLSGLLFF.

The CDR3 sequence: CASSPVVGQGGSNTEAFF. In DNA form, the CDR3 reads TGCGCCAGCAGCCCGGTGGTGGGACAGGGAGGGTCCAACACTGAAGCTTTCTTT. The chain recombines TRBV5-1 with TRBJ1-1; 9 positions match TRBD1. This CDR3 region has 18 residues. Germline CDR1 SGHRS, CDR2 YFSETQ. Unmatched junction bases numbered 15, after V lost 4 bases and J lost 2 bases.

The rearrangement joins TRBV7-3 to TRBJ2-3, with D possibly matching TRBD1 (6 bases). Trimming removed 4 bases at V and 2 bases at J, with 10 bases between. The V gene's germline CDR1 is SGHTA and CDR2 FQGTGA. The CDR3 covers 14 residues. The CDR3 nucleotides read TGTGCCAGCAGCTCCCGGACAGTCACAGATACGCAGTATTTT. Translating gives CASSSRTVTDTQYF.

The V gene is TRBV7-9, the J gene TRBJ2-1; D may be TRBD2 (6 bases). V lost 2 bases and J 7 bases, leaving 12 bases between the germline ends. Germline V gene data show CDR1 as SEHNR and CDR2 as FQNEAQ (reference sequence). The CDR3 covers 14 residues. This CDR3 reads CASSLRGGRNEQFF. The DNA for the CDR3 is TGTGCCAGCAGCTTACGTGGGGGGAGGAATGAGCAGTTCTTC.

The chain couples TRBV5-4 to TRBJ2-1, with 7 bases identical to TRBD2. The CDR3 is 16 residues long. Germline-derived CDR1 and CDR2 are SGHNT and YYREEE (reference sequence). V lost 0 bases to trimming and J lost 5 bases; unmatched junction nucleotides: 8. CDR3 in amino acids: CASSLARLAANNEQFF. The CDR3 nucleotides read TGTGCCAGCAGCTTGGCACGGCTAGCGGCCAACAATGAGCAGTTCTTC.

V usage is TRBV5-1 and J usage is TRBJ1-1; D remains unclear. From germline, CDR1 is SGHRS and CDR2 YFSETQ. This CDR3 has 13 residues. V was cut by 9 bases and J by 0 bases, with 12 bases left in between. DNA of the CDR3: TGCGCCACCTCACTACGTATGAACACTGAAGCTTTCTTT. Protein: CATSLRMNTEAFF. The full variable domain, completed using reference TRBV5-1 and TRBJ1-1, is KAGVTQTPRYLIKTRGQQVTLSCSPISGHRSVSWYQQTPGQGLQFLFEYFSETQRNKGNFPGRFSGRQFSNSRSEMNVSTLELGDSALYLCATSLRMNTEAFFGQGTRLTVV.

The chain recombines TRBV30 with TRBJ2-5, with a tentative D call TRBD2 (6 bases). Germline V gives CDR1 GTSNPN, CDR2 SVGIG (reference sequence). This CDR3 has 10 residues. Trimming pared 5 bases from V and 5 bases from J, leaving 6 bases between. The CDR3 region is CAWGRETQYF. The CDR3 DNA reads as TGTGCCTGGGGGAGGGAGACCCAGTACTTC.

CDR3 region: CASSPRTGPNTEAFF. In DNA form, the CDR3 reads TGTGCCAGCAGTCCCAGGACAGGGCCGAACACTGAAGCTTTCTTT. The gene calls are TRBV7-9 and TRBJ1-1; 8 bases fit TRBD1. The CDR3 has 15 residues. The ends lost 6 bases at V and 1 base at J; junction bases unmatched: 7. From germline, CDR1 is SEHNR and CDR2 FQNEAQ (reference sequence).

The CDR3 reads CASSQSTRPPTQQRGGGFYEQYF. CDR3 DNA: TGCGCCAGCAGTCAATCAACCAGGCCCCCAACACAACAGAGAGGGGGGGGTTTTTACGAGCAGTACTTC. The rearrangement uses TRBV23-1 and TRBJ2-7; tentatively, D is TRBD2 (7 bases). TRBV23-1 is filed as an ORF, its function uncertain. This CDR3 has 23 residues. V was shortened by 0 bases and J by 4 bases, with 37 bases between the two germline ends.

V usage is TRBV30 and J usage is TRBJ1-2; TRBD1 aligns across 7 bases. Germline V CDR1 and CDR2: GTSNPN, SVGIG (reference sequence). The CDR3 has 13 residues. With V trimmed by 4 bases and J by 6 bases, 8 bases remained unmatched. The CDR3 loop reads CAWTLRGLHGYTF. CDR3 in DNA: TGTGCCTGGACCCTGAGGGGGCTGCATGGCTACACCTTC.

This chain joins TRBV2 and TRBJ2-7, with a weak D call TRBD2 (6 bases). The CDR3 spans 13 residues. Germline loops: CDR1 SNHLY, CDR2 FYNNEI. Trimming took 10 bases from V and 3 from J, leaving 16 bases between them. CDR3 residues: CAIHRTTVYEQYF. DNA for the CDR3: TGTGCCATCCATCGGACTACCGTCTACGAGCAGTACTTC.

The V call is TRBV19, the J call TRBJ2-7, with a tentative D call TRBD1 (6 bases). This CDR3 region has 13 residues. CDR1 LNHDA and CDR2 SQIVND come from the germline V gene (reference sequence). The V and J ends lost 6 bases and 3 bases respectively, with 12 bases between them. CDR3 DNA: TGTGCCAGTAGCCAAACAGGGAACTACGAGCAGTACTTC. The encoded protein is CASSQTGNYEQYF.